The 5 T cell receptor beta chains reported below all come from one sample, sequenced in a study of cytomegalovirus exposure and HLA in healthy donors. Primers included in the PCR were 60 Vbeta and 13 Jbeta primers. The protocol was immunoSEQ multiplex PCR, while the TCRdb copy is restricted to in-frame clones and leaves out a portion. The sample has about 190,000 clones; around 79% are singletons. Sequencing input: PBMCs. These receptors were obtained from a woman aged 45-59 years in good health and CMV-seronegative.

CDR3 residues: CASRPMEASYEQYF. The CDR3 DNA reads as TGTGCCAGCCGCCCGATGGAGGCCTCCTACGAGCAGTACTTC. The V call is TRBV6-1, the J call TRBJ2-7; possibly TRBD2 for D (5 bases). Deletions cut 8 bases from V and 0 bases from J, with 14 bases between. CDR1 MNHNS and CDR2 SASEGT come from the germline V gene. The CDR3 is 14 residues long.

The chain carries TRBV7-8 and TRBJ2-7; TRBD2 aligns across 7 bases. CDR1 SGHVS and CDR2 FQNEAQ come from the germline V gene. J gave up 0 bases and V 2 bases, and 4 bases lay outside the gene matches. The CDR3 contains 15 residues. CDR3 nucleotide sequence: TGTGCCAGCAGCTTAAGGGGCGGGAGCTCCTACGAGCAGTACTTC. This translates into CASSLRGGSSYEQYF. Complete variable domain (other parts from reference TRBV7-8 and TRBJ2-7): GAGVSQSPRYKVAKRGQDVALRCDPISGHVSLFWYQQALGQGPEFLTYFQNEAQLDKSGLPSDRFFAERPEGSVSTLKIQRTQQEDSAVYLCASSLRGGSSYEQYFGPGTRLTVT.

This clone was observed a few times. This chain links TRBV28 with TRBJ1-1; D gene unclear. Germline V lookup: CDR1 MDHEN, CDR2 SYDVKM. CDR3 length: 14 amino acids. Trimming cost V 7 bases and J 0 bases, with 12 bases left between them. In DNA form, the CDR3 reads TGTGCCAGCACCCTACGGGTCATGAACACTGAAGCTTTCTTT. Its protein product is CASTLRVMNTEAFF.

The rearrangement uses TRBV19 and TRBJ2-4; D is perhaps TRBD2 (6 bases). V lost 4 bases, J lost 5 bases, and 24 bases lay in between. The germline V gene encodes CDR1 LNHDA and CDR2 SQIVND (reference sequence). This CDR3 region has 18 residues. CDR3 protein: CASSTGEEARLRQNIQYF. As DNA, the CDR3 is TGTGCCAGTAGTACTGGGGAGGAGGCACGCTTGCGGCAAAACATTCAGTACTTC. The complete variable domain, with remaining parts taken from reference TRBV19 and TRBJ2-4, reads DGGITQSPKYLFRKEGQNVTLSCEQNLNHDAMYWYRQDPGQGLRLIYYSQIVNDFQKGDIAEGYSVSREKKESFPLTVTSAQKNPTAFYLCASSTGEEARLRQNIQYFGAGTRLSVL.

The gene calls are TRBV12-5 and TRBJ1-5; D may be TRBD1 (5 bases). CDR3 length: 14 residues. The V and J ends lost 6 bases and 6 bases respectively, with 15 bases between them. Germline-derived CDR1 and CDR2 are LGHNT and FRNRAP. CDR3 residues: CASGPSGGGQPQHF. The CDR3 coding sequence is TGTGCTAGTGGGCCAAGCGGGGGAGGTCAGCCCCAGCATTTT.